The 24 T cell receptor beta chains given below trace back to one sample, sequenced in a study of shared clonotypes between healthy human individuals. Naive-designated CD8 cells lacked CD45RO, were positively enriched for CCR7, and omitted terminally differentiated effector memory CD45RA+ cells. The protocol was immunoSEQ multiplex PCR, while the TCRdb copy is restricted to in-frame clones and leaves out a portion. The table shows about 700,000 clones, with 92% occurring only once. Sequencing used naive CD8+ T cells sorted from blood. Receptors were obtained from a man aged 25 to 45 in good health.

The chain has TRBV5-6 and TRBJ2-5; D is possibly TRBD2 (6 bases). Trimming pared 4 bases from V and 2 bases from J, leaving 15 bases between. Per germline, CDR1 SGHDT and CDR2 YYEEEE. CDR3 length: 15 residues. CDR3 protein: CASSLFGGQQETQYF. The CDR3 nucleotides are TGTGCCAGCAGCCTCTTCGGGGGTCAGCAAGAGACCCAGTACTTC.

The chain is built from TRBV5-1 and TRBJ2-2, with D possibly matching TRBD2 (5 bases). Germline V gene data show CDR1 as SGHRS and CDR2 as YFSETQ. Trimming removed 2 bases at V and 5 bases at J, with 13 bases between. The CDR3 sequence is 15 residues long. The CDR3 loop is CASSFEDLWTGELFF. CDR3 DNA: TGCGCCAGCAGCTTTGAGGACTTGTGGACCGGGGAGCTGTTTTTT.

The rearrangement links TRBV27 to TRBJ2-1; 10 bases fit TRBD2. CDR1 and CDR2 (germline): MNHEY, SMNVEV (reference sequence). The CDR3 runs 15 residues. V lost 6 bases, J lost 3 bases, and 5 bases stayed unmatched. CDR3 in amino acids: CASSAIAGGYNEQFF. The CDR3 region has the DNA TGTGCCAGCAGCGCTATAGCGGGAGGCTACAATGAGCAGTTCTTC.

This chain links TRBV27 with TRBJ2-6, with a possible D match to TRBD2 (5 bases). From germline, CDR1 is MNHEY and CDR2 SMNVEV (reference sequence). This CDR3 contains 20 residues. The V end lost 4 bases, the J end lost 0 bases, and 22 bases lay between the germline ends. CDR3 region: CASSSNTEGTSLSGANVLTF. CDR3 nucleotides: TGTGCCAGCAGTTCAAATACAGAGGGAACGTCCCTCTCTGGGGCCAACGTCCTGACTTTC.

Comment on this clone: One end of the junction does not line up with germline, which may come from a read error. The identical CDR3 is also encoded by other nucleotide sequences in the sample. The chain links TRBV5-4 to TRBJ2-5; D is undetermined. Germline V lookup: CDR1 SGHNT, CDR2 YYREEE (reference sequence). The CDR3 loop spans 13 amino acids. CDR3 in DNA: TGTGCCAGCAGCTTACCCCCCCAAGAGACCCAATACTTC. This codes for CASSLPPQETQYF.

The rearrangement links TRBV27 to TRBJ2-2; D is unclear. The CDR3 sequence is 19 residues long. Trimming stripped 3 bases from V and 0 bases from J, with 20 bases between. Germline V gene data show CDR1 as MNHEY and CDR2 as SMNVEV (reference sequence). CDR3 in amino acids: CASSFKVIITVANTGELFF. CDR3 DNA: TGTGCCAGCAGTTTTAAGGTTATAATTACCGTCGCGAACACCGGGGAGCTGTTTTTT.

The chain is built from TRBV4-1 and TRBJ2-1; D is unclear. Germline CDR1 and CDR2: MGHRA and YSYEKL. The V end lost 1 base, the J end lost 7 bases, and 17 bases lay between the germline ends. The CDR3 sequence is 16 residues long. CDR3 bases: TGCGCCAGCAGCCAAGCGGATCCTAGGCCCCTTAATGAGCAGTTCTTC. It translates to CASSQADPRPLNEQFF.

This chain joins TRBV7-2 and TRBJ2-7; D perhaps matches TRBD2 (6 bases). CDR1 is SGHTA and CDR2 is FQGNSA in the germline V gene. V lost 2 bases and J 2 bases, leaving 7 bases between the germline ends. This CDR3 region has 13 residues. The CDR3 DNA sequence: TGTGCCAGCAGCTTAAGACTAGCCTACGAGCAGTACTTC. Its translation: CASSLRLAYEQYF.

The chain is built from TRBV28 and TRBJ2-3; unclear D gene. The CDR3 is 16 residues long. Germline loops: CDR1 MDHEN, CDR2 SYDVKM. Trimming took 2 bases from V and 0 from J, leaving 12 bases between them. The CDR3: CASSLLPTTSTDTQYF. CDR3 DNA: TGTGCCAGCAGTTTACTTCCTACAACTAGCACAGATACGCAGTATTTT.

The genes are TRBV27 and TRBJ2-1, with 9 bases identical to TRBD2. Germline-derived CDR1 and CDR2 are MNHEY and SMNVEV (reference sequence). The CDR3 covers 15 residues. J was trimmed by 2 bases and V by 6 bases; bases with no gene match: 5. The CDR3 loop is CASRRGLATYNEQFF. The CDR3 bases are TGTGCCAGCAGGAGAGGACTAGCGACCTACAATGAGCAGTTCTTC.

The rearrangement uses TRBV4-1 and TRBJ2-5; a possible D gene is TRBD1 (6 bases). The germline V and J ends were trimmed by 2 bases and 2 bases, with 15 bases remaining between them. This CDR3 contains 16 residues. CDR1 is MGHRA and CDR2 is YSYEKL in the germline V gene. CDR3 amino acids: CASSQRTVSWQETQYF. The CDR3 DNA reads TGCGCCAGCAGCCAACGGACAGTGAGCTGGCAAGAGACCCAGTACTTC.

V gene TRBV27 combines with J gene TRBJ2-1, with 8 positions matching TRBD2. Germline CDR1 is MNHEY and CDR2 is SMNVEV (reference sequence). The CDR3 is made up of 15 amino acids. After removal of 8 bases from V and 4 bases from J, the junction contained 10 bases not matched to a gene. CDR3 bases: TGTGCCAGCTCCGGGGCTAGCGGGTCTTACAATGAGCAGTTCTTC. This codes for CASSGASGSYNEQFF.

The rearrangement joins TRBV15 to TRBJ2-1; D is ambiguous. The CDR3 totals 12 residues. Trimming left V 0 bases short and J 9 bases short, with 6 bases between. Looked up from germline, CDR1 is LNHNV and CDR2 is YYDKDF (reference sequence). CDR3 sequence: CATSRDSGEQFF. The CDR3 DNA sequence: TGTGCCACCAGCAGAGATTCGGGTGAGCAGTTCTTC.

The chain joins TRBV11-2 to TRBJ2-1, with TRBD2 matching over 9 bases. This CDR3 spans 16 amino acids. V lost 5 bases, J lost 4 bases, and 9 bases stayed unmatched. CDR1 is SGHAT, CDR2 FQNNGV, per germline. The CDR3 here is CASSAKVAGEYNEQFF. The CDR3 DNA sequence: TGTGCCAGCAGCGCAAAGGTAGCGGGGGAGTACAATGAGCAGTTCTTC.

This chain's CDR3 is CASSLGGQYQETQYF. CDR3 sequence (DNA): TGTGCCAGCAGCTTGGGAGGACAGTACCAAGAGACCCAGTACTTC. The V and J genes are TRBV5-4 and TRBJ2-5; D is perhaps TRBD1 (6 bases). The CDR3 runs to 15 residues. Between the trimmed V and J ends, which lost 0 bases and 0 bases, there was a span of 9 bases. CDR1 is SGHNT and CDR2 is YYREEE in the germline V gene (reference sequence).

The table lists this clone with a count of one. This chain joins TRBV5-1 and TRBJ2-4, with 7 bases lining up with TRBD1. Trimming took 0 bases from V and 2 from J; bases not matched to a gene: 5. The germline gives CDR1 SGHRS, CDR2 YFSETQ. CDR3 length equals 16 residues. The CDR3 spells CASSLVSRGTKNIQYF. The CDR3 coding sequence is TGCGCCAGCAGCTTGGTTAGCAGGGGGACCAAAAACATTCAGTACTTC.

The rearrangement links TRBV5-5 to TRBJ2-7; weak D call: TRBD2 (5 bases). Germline CDR1 is SGHKS and CDR2 is YYEKEE (reference sequence). V was shortened by 4 bases and J by 1 base, with 12 bases between the two germline ends. The CDR3 contains 14 residues. In DNA, the CDR3 is TGTGCCAGCAGCCCCCGTGCGGGTTCCTACGAGCAGTACTTC. Translation: CASSPRAGSYEQYF.

The chain has TRBV28 and TRBJ2-5; D not certain. Germline values: CDR1 MDHEN, CDR2 SYDVKM. V shed 5 bases and J shed 3 bases, with 10 bases lying between them. CDR3 length: 13 amino acids. The CDR3 nucleotides read TGTGCCAGCAGTCCCGACAATGAAGAGACCCAGTACTTC. It encodes CASSPDNEETQYF.

This chain links TRBV11-2 with TRBJ2-3; perhaps D is TRBD1 or TRBD2 (5 bases each). The CDR3 is made up of 15 amino acids. From germline, CDR1 is SGHAT and CDR2 FQNNGV. The germline V and J ends were trimmed by 3 bases and 6 bases, with 16 bases remaining between them. CDR3 amino acids: CASSLRGRSGDTQYF. DNA for the CDR3: TGTGCCAGCAGCTTGAGAGGGAGATCAGGGGATACGCAGTATTTT.

This sequence joins TRBV4-2 and TRBJ2-6; 10 nucleotides agree with TRBD2. Trimming removed 1 base from V and 0 bases from J; junction bases left unmatched: 6. The CDR3 runs 19 residues. The germline V gene has CDR1 LGHNA and CDR2 YNFKEQ. CDR3 DNA: TGTGCCAGCAGCCAAGTTGCACTAGCGGGGTCCTCTGGGGCCAACGTCCTGACTTTC. Its protein product is CASSQVALAGSSGANVLTF.

This rearrangement joins TRBV6-1 to TRBJ2-6; D might be TRBD1 or TRBD2, each matching 5 bases. The CDR3 length is 13 residues. Germline loops: CDR1 MNHNS, CDR2 SASEGT. With 7 bases removed from V and 4 bases from J, the gap between germline ends came to 8 bases. The CDR3 loop reads CASTRDGANVLTF. CDR3 nucleotides: TGTGCCAGCACCCGGGACGGGGCCAACGTCCTGACTTTC.

The gene calls are TRBV16 and TRBJ1-5, with D unclear. CDR3 length: 12 amino acids. Per germline, CDR1 KGHSY and CDR2 FQNENV. V gave up 0 bases and J gave up 7 bases, with 4 bases separating them. CDR3 sequence: CASSQSQQPQHF. The CDR3 nucleotides read TGTGCCAGCAGCCAATCCCAACAGCCCCAGCATTTT.

V is TRBV5-6 and J is TRBJ1-1; D remains ambiguous. V dropped 0 bases and J dropped 9 bases, with 6 bases sitting between them. CDR1 and CDR2 from the germline V gene are SGHDT and YYEEEE. The CDR3 is made up of 11 amino acids. The CDR3 loop reads CASSLGQKAFF. DNA of the CDR3: TGTGCCAGCAGCTTGGGGCAGAAAGCTTTCTTT.

The chain employs TRBV7-2 and TRBJ2-5; 11 bases are shared with TRBD1. With V trimmed by 3 bases and J by 5 bases, 2 bases remained unmatched. Germline V CDR1 and CDR2: SGHTA, FQGNSA. CDR3 length: 14 amino acids. In DNA form, the CDR3 reads TGTGCCAGCAGCTTTGGACAGGGGGCTGAGACCCAGTACTTC. It encodes CASSFGQGAETQYF. The full variable domain, completed using reference TRBV7-2 and TRBJ2-5, is GAGVSQSPSNKVTEKGKDVELRCDPISGHTALYWYRQSLGQGLEFLIYFQGNSAPDKSGLPSDRFSAERTGGSVSTLTIQRTQQEDSAVYLCASSFGQGAETQYFGPGTRLLVL.